Reported below is one TCR beta chain. Its antigen target is currently unknown. No per-base quality is available; no much larger clone lies one base away. The donors were healthy, HIV-negative adults with no recently reported acute infections or vaccinations. All donors were Caucasian adults living in Nashville, Tennessee, USA. CD4+ T cells were enriched through magnetic negative selection, after which naive cells were positively selected on CD45RA and the remaining negative fraction served as the memory subset. After blood collection by leukapheresis, PBMCs were isolated using Ficoll-Histopaque density gradient centrifugation and then cryopreserved in the vapor phase of liquid nitrogen. Analytical flow cytometry was used to check the purity and quantity of each magnetically sorted T cell population. Each sorted fraction had its genomic DNA isolated and then quantified by UV absorbance on a Nanodrop 2000c.

TCR CDR3 regions were amplified from genomic DNA by multiplex PCR using the deep immunoSEQ assay. Genomic DNA extracted from each cell subset was distributed evenly over all wells of several immunoSEQ 96-well plates, and each plate served as one replicate. For sorted subsets, 150 to 250 ng of genomic DNA, equivalent to 25,000 to 35,000 T cell genomes, went into each replicate PCR. Purified libraries were measured with a Qubit 3.0 fluorometer, size-checked on a Bioanalyzer 2100, and measured again with the KAPA Library Quantification kit. Every immunoSEQ 96-well plate was sequenced on a separate single-read 150-cycle Illumina NextSeq 550 flow cell. Regarding the original processing steps: The immunoSEQ output contained only junctional sequences without quality scores, so filtering could not match that applied to full-length reads. Sequences were annotated with PyIR, a Python wrapper for IgBLAST v1.9, using IMGT germline references to assign V/J genes and CDR3. Any read was removed if the V/J assignment was weak (E-value above 1e-6), the CDR3 was missing, or the read contained stop codons, out-of-frame junctions, or ambiguous translated residues. V3J clonotypes were defined as sequences sharing an identical inferred V gene, J gene, and CDR3 amino acid sequence. Percentage overlap between repertoires was computed as shared unique clonotypes divided by the size of the smaller repertoire. Richness of each repertoire was evaluated using RTK rarefaction, the Chao1 estimator, and Recon v2.1 estimates of unobserved clonotypes. OLGA was used to compute generation probabilities for all TCRbeta clonotypes that the gDNA method yielded from a handful of donors. Held by TCRdb, this immuneACCESS table contains in-frame sequences only and omits some clones. Under half of the omission traces to an unresolved V gene where checked; the cause of the rest is unknown. V, J and clone size are taken as reported in that table, and D and trimming were inferred from the DNA itself. This sample comprises 600,000 to 800,000 clones, 55% to 80% of them detected only once. The ten largest clonotypes hold around 1.8% of the sample.

The data belong to a study of shared clonotypes between healthy human individuals (dated by TCRdb to between 2020 and 2021). As for the study more broadly: A couple of women and a few men aged 18 to 49 years were included in the cohort. Per donor, leukapheresis produced somewhere between about 0.94 and 9 billion PBMCs. The study deeply sequenced blood TCR repertoires of roughly five healthy adults to estimate repertoire size and the extent of clonotype sharing between individuals. Libraries were prepared and TCR repertoires were sequenced by different laboratories using diverse techniques, in order to increase sequencing depth and limit assay-specific biases. For each donor, three plates each were used for CD4 naive and CD4 memory, two plates were used for CD8 naive, and one plate was used for CD8 memory. The research as a whole found: Pairwise subsampling indicated that sequencing depth was expected to affect the degree of clonotype sharing among donors. Sharing across a few donors was observed for about 5% of naive CD4, over 3% of naive CD8, roughly 2.3% of memory CD4, and roughly 0.4% of memory CD8 clonotypes. Sampling was limited to blood, and TCR repertoires in tissue likely differ from TCR repertoires in blood. Clonotypes shared by all four sorted-subset donors showed higher generation probabilities than non-shared clonotypes. Larger estimated clonotype richness was generally found for naive subsets than for memory subsets. The small number of donors limited the genetic and exposure-history diversity represented. Even with the large sequencing depth, rarefaction of the sorted-subset datasets indicated that sequencing was incomplete.

The sequencing sample was made of memory CD4+ T cells sorted from blood. The sample's cell subset or site, from its label and the paper: CD45RA-negative fraction. This TCR derives from a woman aged 30 to 39 in good health.

At the DNA level, the sequence is TGTGCCAGCAGTTTATCCAGGGGCTCACCCTACGAGCAGTACTTC. The translation is CASSLSRGSPYEQYF. The chain is encoded by TRBV27 joined to TRBJ2-7; TRBD1 is a weak D gene call, 6 bases matching. The germline V gene (reference sequence) sets CDR1 to MNHEY and CDR2 to SMNVEV. Trimming at the junction amounts to 0 bases on V and 2 bases on J, and the germline ends lie 11 bases apart. Its CDR3 holds 15 amino acids, cysteine through phenylalanine. Only the CDR3 DNA is retained, 45 bases long and in frame from the first base.